This T cell receptor (beta chain) was observed in a study of HIV-infected children after antiretroviral therapy interruption (dated 2019 in TCRdb). Notes on the research overall: All eight included children had a CD4+ count above 500 and a viral load below 50 copies/ml, with four on planned treatment interruption and four on continuous treatment. The interruption group had a median age of roughly 9.5 years, compared with approximately 8 years in the continuous treatment group. Recorded exposure to EBV and CMV was present in most of the participating children. In the interruption arm, samples were obtained at week 0, week 12, end of interruption (week 24 or 48), and about 3 years after study end. For the continuous-treatment arm, samples from the corresponding weeks 0, 48 and 150 were analyzed. Alongside measurements of thymic output, the study compared TCR repertoires of children on planned treatment interruption with TCR repertoires of children on continuous antiretroviral treatment. What the study reported, not specific to this receptor: In naive CD4+ repertoires of PTI patients, reduced CDR3 sharing between time points was observed after interruption began, whereas many sequences were found to be shared between end of interruption and 3 years later. The small number of patients is a limitation of the study, so the data should be interpreted with caution. In a few patients, shared-triplet CDR3 clusters rose after interruption, but the overall increase reached significance only when one outlier patient was excluded.

This clonotype was seen ten or more times. Its antigen has not been determined. No base-level quality is on record; no much larger clone is a single base apart. Measured from the cysteine to the phenylalanine, the CDR3 is 16 residues long. Only the CDR3 portion is preserved as DNA: 48 bases, with reading frame beginning at the first base. From the germline V gene (reference sequence), CDR1 is LGHDT and CDR2 is YNNKEL. V is shortened by 4 bases, J by 2 bases, and the region joining them spans 14 bases. Libraries came from 3' RACE. TCR libraries were built from RNA using a 3' RACE protocol with unique molecular identifiers to correct PCR amplification bias. Amplicon libraries were pooled in groups of up to about 12 and sequenced on an Illumina MiSeq using v2 2x250 paired-end chemistry. In the original analysis: Decombinator was used to process the reads, assigning V and J genes and CDR3 and applying barcode-based correction of errors and PCR bias. Before the Gini coefficient was calculated with the R ineq package, repertoires were subsampled to the same depth. CDR3 similarity was assessed with GLIPH, Hamming distance and a shared triplet metric. TCRdb applied fastp at Q25 and MiXCR to the public reads, then kept only in-frame beta chains. Entries that share a CDR3 protein sequence are merged under the most common genes and DNA. For this entry, the V and J calls and clone size follow TCRdb and not the study's own pipeline. This sample is represented by nearly 15,000 distinct CDR3 sequences; roughly 3.5% of them were singletons. The ten largest clonotypes hold approximately 31% of the sample.

The treatment or condition label of this sample denotes: PENTA 11 planned treatment interruption arm or continuous ART arm. Children from the United Kingdom aged 2 to 15 years who had been given at least three-drug ART for at least 24 weeks were enrolled as participants. Cryopreserved PBMCs with at least 5 million viable cells were required; four candidate patients were excluded for low viable PBMC yield. Memory CD8+ CD45RO+ CD45RA- T cells were FACS-sorted from thawed PBMCs on a FACSAria III cell sorter. The sorted cells were fixed, and RNA was then extracted with the RNeasy FFPE kit and afterward with the RNeasy Micro kit.

The material was CD45RO+ CD8+ T cells from PBMCs, pooled from several time points, obtained from a donor given antiretroviral therapy, either interrupted or continuous. What the cell subset or site label conveys for this sample: memory CD8+ CD45RO+ CD45RA- T cells. The receptor comes from a pool of human donors with HIV. Recombination connected TRBV3-1 to TRBJ2-2; confidence is insufficient to name the D gene. Here is the DNA: TGTGCCAGCAGCCGCGAAGGAGACTCAAACACCGGGGAGCTGTTTTTT. It encodes CASSREGDSNTGELFF.